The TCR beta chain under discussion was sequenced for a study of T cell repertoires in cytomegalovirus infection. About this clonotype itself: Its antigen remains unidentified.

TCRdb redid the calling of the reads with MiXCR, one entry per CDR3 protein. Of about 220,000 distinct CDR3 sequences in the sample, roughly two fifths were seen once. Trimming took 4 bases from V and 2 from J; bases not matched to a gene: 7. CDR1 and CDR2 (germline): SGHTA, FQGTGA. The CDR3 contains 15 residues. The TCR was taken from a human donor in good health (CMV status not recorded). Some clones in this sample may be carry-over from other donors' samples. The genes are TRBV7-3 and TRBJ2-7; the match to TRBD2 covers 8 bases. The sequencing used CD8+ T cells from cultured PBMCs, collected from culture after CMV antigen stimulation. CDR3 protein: CASSYGTSSAYEQYF. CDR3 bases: TGTGCCAGCAGCTACGGGACTAGTAGCGCCTACGAGCAGTACTTC. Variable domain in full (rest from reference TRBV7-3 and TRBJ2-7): GAGVSQTPSNKVTEKGKYVELRCDPISGHTALYWYRQSLGQGPEFLIYFQGTGAADDSGLPNDRFFAVRPEGSVSTLKIQRTERGDSAVYLCASSYGTSSAYEQYFGPGTRLTVT.